This is a list of T cell receptor beta chains from one sample in a study of blood T cell repertoires in COVID-19. Clones were sequenced by immunoSEQ multiplex PCR, and TCRdb holds only the in-frame ones, with some missing. The table has 150,000 to 180,000 clones, 70% to 90% seen once; the top ten hold 0.6% to 0.7%. The material sequenced was peripheral blood. Receptors originate from a man aged 55-75 years with COVID-19, enrolled during active disease. The CDR3 runs from the conserved cysteine through the conserved F or W. D genes are given only for firm matches. Clone size is not always given. Where it is, it says once, few, many or a class for expanded clones.

.,TRBV5-4,TRBJ1-6,TRBD1,TGTGCCAGCAGCTTGAATAGGGACAGGGTTTCCTATAATTCACCCCTCCACTTT,CASSLNRDRVSYNSPLHF
.,TRBV3-1/TRBV3-2,TRBJ1-1,.,TGTGCCAGCAGCCAAGGGAGGAGGGCGAACACTGAAGCTTTCTTT,CASSQGRRANTEAFF
.,TRBV5-1,TRBJ2-7,.,TGCGCCAGCAGCCTAACAGACAGCTCCTACGAGCAGTACTTC,CASSLTDSSYEQYF
once,TRBV9,TRBJ2-3,TRBD1,TGTGCCAGCAGCGTACTCCAGGGGGCAGATACGCAGTATTTT,CASSVLQGADTQYF
.,TRBV15,TRBJ1-1,.,TGTGCCACCAGCACACGACAGGTGATGAACACTGAAGCTTTCTTT,CATSTRQVMNTEAFF
.,TRBV7-2,TRBJ1-2,.,TGTGCCAGCAGCCCTAAAGCGGGGGGCTATGGCTACACCTTC,CASSPKAGGYGYTF
.,TRBV24-1,TRBJ1-2,TRBD1,TGTGCCACCAGTGATTCGTCTCCGGGACAGACGATCTATGGCTACACCTTC,CATSDSSPGQTIYGYTF
.,TRBV5-1,TRBJ2-3,TRBD2,TGCGCCAGCTATACTAGCGGGGGCACAGATACGCAGTATTTT,CASYTSGGTDTQYF
.,TRBV25-1,TRBJ1-2,.,TGTGCCAGCAGTGAATACGGGGGGGGAAATCATGGCTACACCTTC,CASSEYGGGNHGYTF
.,TRBV4-3,TRBJ1-5,TRBD1,TGCGCCAGCAGCGATGGACAGGGGAATCAGCCCCAGCATTTT,CASSDGQGNQPQHF
few,TRBV6-5,TRBJ1-2,.,TGTGCCAGCAGTTACGCTTCAGGGGAGAATGGCTACACCTTC,CASSYASGENGYTF
.,TRBV4-2,TRBJ1-6,.,TGTGCCAGCAGCCAAGGCGGGGGGAACGATAATTCACCCCTCCACTTT,CASSQGGGNDNSPLHF
.,TRBV28,TRBJ1-3,.,TGTGCCAGCAGTTCTGCCGAAAAGAGCTCTGGAAACACCATATATTTT,CASSSAEKSSGNTIYF
.,TRBV7-2,TRBJ1-1,.,TGTGCCAGCAGCTTACAGGGTCCTCAGGGCAACACTGAAGCTTTCTTT,CASSLQGPQGNTEAFF
few,TRBV29-1,TRBJ1-2,.,TGCAGCGTTGAATATCTTGGCTACACCTTC,CSVEYLGYTF
.,TRBV14,TRBJ2-7,.,TGTGCCAGCAGCCGACAGACTTACTCCTACGAGCAGTACTTC,CASSRQTYSYEQYF
.,TRBV2,TRBJ1-5,.,TGTGCCAGCAGCGGACACCTTAATCAGCCCCAGCATTTT,CASSGHLNQPQHF
.,TRBV18,TRBJ2-3,TRBD1,TGTGCCAGCTCATCTAGACAGGGAAGCACAGATACGCAGTATTTT,CASSSRQGSTDTQYF